Included here is one TCR beta chain sequence, with context. Its target is not known. A second 7 to 11 cycle PCR used barcoded and J-beta primers. TCRdb reprocessed the 5' RACE reads with MiXCR, giving one entry per CDR3 protein. This table holds hundreds of thousands of distinct CDR3 sequences, about 54% found once. This sample was taken from a study of blood T cells in healthy people across ages. Notes on the study in general: Whereas aged donors had fewer naive CD4+ cells, long-lived donors had more of them and higher diversity.

The sequenced sample consisted of blood. The receptor comes from a man between 60 and 75 years old in good health.

The CDR3 sequence: CASNFYNEQFF. The CDR3 DNA reads TGTGCCAGCAATTTTTACAATGAGCAGTTCTTC. The chain is built from TRBV28 and TRBJ2-1; no clear D. Trimming left V 7 bases short and J 4 bases short, with 5 bases between. This CDR3 contains 11 residues. The germline CDR1 and CDR2 sequences are MDHEN and SYDVKM.